Listed below are T cell receptor beta chains from one sample, sequenced in a study of cytomegalovirus exposure and HLA in healthy donors. Sequenced by immunoSEQ multiplex PCR; TCRdb stores in-frame clones only, minus some. Here the sample table reports fewer than 100,000 clones. The sequenced sample consisted of PBMCs. The receptors originated from a man aged 45-65 years in good health and CMV-seronegative. CDR3s leave out the opening cysteine and the closing phenylalanine or tryptophan.

>TRBV10-3|TRBJ1-4
AISEHQGFKEKLF
>TRBV7-9|TRBJ2-4
ASSLGGGGRDIQY
>TRBV6-1|TRBJ2-1
AIDRLNEQF
>TRBV15|TRBJ2-5
ATSRNLGTGGQETQY
>TRBV9|TRBJ2-2
ASSADPARSTGELF
>TRBV18|TRBJ2-7
ASSPPSRAEQY
>TRBV6-1|TRBJ2-7
ASSVGRGSYEQY
>TRBV18|TRBJ2-5
ASSSTGGEETQY
>TRBV9|TRBJ2-7
ASSVFGSYEQY
>TRBV4-3|TRBJ2-7
ASSQEDGPYEQY
>TRBV7-9|TRBJ2-6
ASSPVLGGSGANVLT
>TRBV6-5|TRBJ1-2
ASSWGDGQGYGYT
>TRBV7-9|TRBJ2-5
ASSFGGSQETQY
>TRBV6-5|TRBJ1-1
ASSYSAGRPTEAF
>TRBV7-3|TRBJ2-2
ASSLDGSYTGELF
>TRBV19|TRBJ2-7
ASSIGWGGDSYEQY
>TRBV19|TRBJ2-5
ATPPGLLDQETQY
>TRBV14|TRBJ2-3
ASSPTDTQY
>TRBV28|TRBJ2-3
ASSEQGYTQY
>TRBV4-2|TRBJ1-2
ASSPVARTGDGYT
>TRBV7-9|TRBJ2-7
ASSLRSGGSYEQY
>TRBV6-5|TRBJ2-1
ASRRGVTDNEQF
>TRBV9|TRBJ2-3
ASSVVGGAGGDTQY
>TRBV19|TRBJ2-1
ASSDSGRNEQF